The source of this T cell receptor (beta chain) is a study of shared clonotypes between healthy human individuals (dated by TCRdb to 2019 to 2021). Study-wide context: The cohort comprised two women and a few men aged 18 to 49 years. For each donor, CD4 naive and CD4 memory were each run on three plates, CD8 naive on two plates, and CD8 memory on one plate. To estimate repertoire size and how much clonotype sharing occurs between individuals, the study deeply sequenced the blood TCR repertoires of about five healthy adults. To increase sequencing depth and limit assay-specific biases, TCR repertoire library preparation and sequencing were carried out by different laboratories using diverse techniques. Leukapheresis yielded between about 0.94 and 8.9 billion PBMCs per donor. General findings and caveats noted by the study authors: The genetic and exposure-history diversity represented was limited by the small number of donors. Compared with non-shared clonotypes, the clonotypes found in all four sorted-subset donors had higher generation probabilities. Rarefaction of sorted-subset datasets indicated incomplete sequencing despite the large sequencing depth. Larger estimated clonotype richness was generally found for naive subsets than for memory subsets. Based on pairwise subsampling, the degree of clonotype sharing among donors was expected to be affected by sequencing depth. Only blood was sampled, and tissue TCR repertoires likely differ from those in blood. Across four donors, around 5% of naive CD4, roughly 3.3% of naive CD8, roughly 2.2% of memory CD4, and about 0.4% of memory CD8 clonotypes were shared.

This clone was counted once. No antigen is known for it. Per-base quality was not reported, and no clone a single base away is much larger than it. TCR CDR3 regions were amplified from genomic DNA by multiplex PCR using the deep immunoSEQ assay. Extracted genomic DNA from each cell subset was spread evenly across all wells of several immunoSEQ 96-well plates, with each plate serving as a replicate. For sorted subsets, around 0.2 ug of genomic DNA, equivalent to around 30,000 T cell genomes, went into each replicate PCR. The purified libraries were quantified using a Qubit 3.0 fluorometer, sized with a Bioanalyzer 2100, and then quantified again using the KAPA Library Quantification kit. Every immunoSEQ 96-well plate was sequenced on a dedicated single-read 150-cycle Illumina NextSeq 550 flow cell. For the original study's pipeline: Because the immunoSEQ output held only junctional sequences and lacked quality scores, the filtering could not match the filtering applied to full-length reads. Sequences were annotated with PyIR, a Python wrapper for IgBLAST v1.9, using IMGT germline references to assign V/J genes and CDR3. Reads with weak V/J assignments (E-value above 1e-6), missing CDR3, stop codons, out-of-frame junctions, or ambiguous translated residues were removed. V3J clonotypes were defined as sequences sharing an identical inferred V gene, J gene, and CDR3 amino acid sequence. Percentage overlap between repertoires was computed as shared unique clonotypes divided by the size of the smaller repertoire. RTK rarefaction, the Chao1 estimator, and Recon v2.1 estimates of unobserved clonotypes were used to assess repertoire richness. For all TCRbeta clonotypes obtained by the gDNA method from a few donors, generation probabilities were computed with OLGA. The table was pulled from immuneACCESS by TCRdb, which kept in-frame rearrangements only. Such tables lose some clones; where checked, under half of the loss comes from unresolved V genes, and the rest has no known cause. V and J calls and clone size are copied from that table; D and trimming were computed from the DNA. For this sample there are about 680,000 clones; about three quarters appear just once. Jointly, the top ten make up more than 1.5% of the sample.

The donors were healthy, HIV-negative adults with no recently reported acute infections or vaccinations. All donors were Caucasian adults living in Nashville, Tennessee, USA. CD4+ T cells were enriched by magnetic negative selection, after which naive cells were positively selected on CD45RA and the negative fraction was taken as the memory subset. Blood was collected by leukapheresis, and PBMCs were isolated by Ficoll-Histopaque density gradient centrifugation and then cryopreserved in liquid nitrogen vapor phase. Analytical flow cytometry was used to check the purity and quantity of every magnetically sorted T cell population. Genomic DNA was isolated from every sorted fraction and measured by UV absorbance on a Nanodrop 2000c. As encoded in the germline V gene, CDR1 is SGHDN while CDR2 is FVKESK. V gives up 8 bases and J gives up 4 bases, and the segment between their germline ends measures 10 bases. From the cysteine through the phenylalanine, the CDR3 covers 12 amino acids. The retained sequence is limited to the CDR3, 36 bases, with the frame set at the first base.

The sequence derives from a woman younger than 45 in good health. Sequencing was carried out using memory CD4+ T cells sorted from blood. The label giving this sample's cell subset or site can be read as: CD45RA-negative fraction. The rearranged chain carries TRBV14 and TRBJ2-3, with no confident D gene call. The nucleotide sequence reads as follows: TGTGCCAGCTCGGCTAGTTCAGATACGCAGTATTTT. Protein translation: CASSASSDTQYF. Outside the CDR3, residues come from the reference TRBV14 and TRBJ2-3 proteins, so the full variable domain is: EAGVTQFPSHSVIEKGQTVTLRCDPISGHDNLYWYRRVMGKEIKFLLHFVKESKQDESGMPNNRFLAERTGGTYSTLKVQPAELEDSGVYFCASSASSDTQYFGPGTRLTVL.